A selection of T cell receptor beta chains follows, all from one sample in a study of Graves' ophthalmopathy and Graves' hyperthyroidism. Via MiXCR, TCRdb re-called the multiplex PCR reads, giving one row per CDR3 protein. Here the sample spans hundreds of thousands of distinct CDR3 sequences, over 13% being singletons. What was sequenced was blood. The receptor source for this set is a woman in her twenties or thirties with Graves' ophthalmopathy. Each CDR3 is given with its conserved first and last residue. D genes are given only for firm matches. The size of a clone is reported for some rows only, either as once, few or many, or as a class for expanded clones.

d_call j_call v_call clone_size cdr3_aa cdr3_nt
- TRBJ1-5 TRBV20-1 many CSASWGNQPQHF TGCAGTGCTAGTTGGGGTAATCAGCCCCAGCATTTT
TRBD2 TRBJ2-5 TRBV30 many CAWDKRGEQETQYF TGTGCCTGGGACAAGCGGGGGGAACAAGAGACCCAGTACTTC
- TRBJ2-7 TRBV28 many CASMPRDTSYEQYF TGTGCCAGCATGCCTCGGGACACGTCCTACGAGCAGTACTTC
TRBD1 TRBJ1-1 TRBV28 many CASSSDRGGVVNTEAFF TGTGCCAGCAGCTCCGACAGGGGAGGGGTGGTGAACACTGAAGCTTTCTTT
- TRBJ1-2 TRBV18 few CASSPSAYGYTF TGTGCCAGCTCACCTTCCGCCTATGGCTACACCTTC
TRBD1 TRBJ1-1 TRBV11-2 many CASSTYRGQNTEAFF TGTGCCAGCAGCACATACAGGGGGCAGAACACTGAAGCTTTCTTT
- TRBJ1-5 TRBV28 many CASSLYPVAQPQHF TGTGCCAGCAGTTTATACCCCGTAGCCCAGCCCCAGCATTTT
- TRBJ1-1 TRBV18 many CASSPGSGAFF TGTGCCAGCTCTCCGGGAAGCGGAGCTTTCTTT
- TRBJ1-2 TRBV5-1 - CASSFVQGGYGYTF TGCGCCAGCAGCTTTGTCCAGGGCGGCTATGGCTACACCTTC
- TRBJ1-5 TRBV6-1 - CAIQDSADQPQHF TGTGCCATCCAAGACAGCGCCGATCAGCCCCAGCATTTT
- TRBJ1-3 TRBV6-1 many CASRRWEGRSSGNTIYF TGTGCCAGCAGGCGATGGGAGGGACGGAGCTCTGGAAACACCATATATTTT
TRBD2 TRBJ2-5 TRBV6-2/TRBV6-3 many CASSLQLAGSETQYF TGTGCCAGCAGTCTTCAACTAGCGGGTAGCGAGACCCAGTACTTC
TRBD2 TRBJ2-7 TRBV10-3 many CAISEVLAGGFSSYEQYF TGTGCCATCAGTGAGGTGCTAGCGGGAGGCTTCAGCTCCTACGAGCAGTACTTC
- TRBJ2-7 TRBV19 few CASSTTPGQVAYEQYF TGTGCCAGTAGTACAACACCGGGACAAGTCGCCTACGAGCAGTACTTC
- TRBJ1-5 TRBV12-3/TRBV12-4 once CASSSDVAGNQPQHF TGTGCCAGCAGCTCAGACGTGGCCGGCAATCAGCCCCAGCATTTT
TRBD1 TRBJ2-6 TRBV6-2/TRBV6-3 many CASSPTPGQGTIGANVLTF TGTGCCAGCAGTCCTACGCCGGGACAGGGAACGATTGGGGCCAACGTCCTGACTTTC
- TRBJ1-2 TRBV6-5 many CASSPTTGPLGYGYTF TGTGCCAGCAGTCCTACCACAGGGCCCTTAGGGTATGGCTACACCTTC
- TRBJ2-7 TRBV18 few CASSLRGAALTNSYEQYF TGTGCCAGCTCACTTCGAGGAGCGGCTTTAACGAACTCCTACGAGCAGTACTTC
- TRBJ1-2 TRBV29-1 many CSVEGGTRGYTF TGCAGCGTTGAGGGAGGGACACGTGGCTACACCTTC
TRBD1 TRBJ2-7 TRBV30 - CAWSPQGVHEQYF TGTGCCTGGAGTCCACAGGGGGTCCACGAGCAGTACTTC
TRBD1 TRBJ1-3 TRBV6-1 many CASNSGTVPSGNTIYF TGTGCCAGCAACTCCGGGACAGTCCCCTCTGGAAACACCATATATTTT
TRBD1 TRBJ2-2 TRBV7-8 - CASTAGQVTGELFF TGTGCCAGCACCGCCGGACAGGTCACCGGGGAGCTGTTTTTT
TRBD2 TRBJ2-7 TRBV12-3/TRBV12-4 many CASSFQAGRLGEQYF TGTGCCAGCAGTTTTCAAGCGGGACGTTTGGGCGAGCAGTACTTC
TRBD2 TRBJ2-2 TRBV3-1 - CASSQAGGMNTGELFF TGTGCCAGCAGCCAAGCGGGGGGGATGAACACCGGGGAGCTGTTTTTT
- TRBJ2-7 TRBV20-1 many CSAREQGTFYEQYF TGCAGTGCTAGAGAGCAGGGTACCTTCTACGAGCAGTACTTC
- TRBJ1-1 TRBV10-3 - CAISAGWNTEAFF TGTGCCATCAGTGCCGGCTGGAACACTGAAGCTTTCTTT
TRBD1 TRBJ1-1 TRBV11-3 many CASSTDRGRDTEAFF TGTGCCAGCAGCACGGACAGGGGGCGCGACACTGAAGCTTTCTTT
TRBD1 TRBJ2-2 TRBV3-1 few CASSQPGQDTGELFF TGTGCCAGCAGCCAACCGGGACAGGACACCGGGGAGCTGTTTTTT
- TRBJ1-2 TRBV19 many CASSKGENYGYTF TGTGCCAGTAGTAAAGGAGAGAACTATGGCTACACCTTC
TRBD1 TRBJ1-5 TRBV19 few CATTQGTPKGNQPQHF TGTGCCACTACACAGGGGACCCCGAAAGGGAATCAGCCCCAGCATTTT
TRBD2 TRBJ2-7 TRBV2 many CASSESISGKWHEQYF TGTGCCAGCAGTGAATCTATTAGCGGGAAATGGCACGAGCAGTACTTC
- TRBJ2-5 TRBV20-1 many CSARESQGAQETQYF TGCAGTGCTAGGGAATCACAGGGAGCCCAAGAGACCCAGTACTTC
- TRBJ2-2 TRBV28 few CASRGWTEDTGELFF TGTGCCAGTAGGGGGTGGACAGAGGACACCGGGGAGCTGTTTTTT
- TRBJ2-7 TRBV12-3/TRBV12-4 many CASSLFPFGGDRQYF TGTGCCAGCAGTTTATTTCCTTTTGGGGGAGACCGGCAGTACTTC
TRBD1 TRBJ1-1 TRBV6-1 few CASSAHRADRAPEAFF TGTGCCAGCAGTGCGCACCGAGCGGACAGGGCTCCTGAAGCTTTCTTT
- TRBJ1-2 TRBV10-3 many CAINVGGGLNYGYTF TGTGCCATCAACGTTGGGGGGGGCCTCAACTATGGCTACACCTTC